This TCR beta chain was profiled in a study of vaccination and CD4 T cells after COVID-19. With the Oncomine TCR Beta short-read assay, DNA from cultured CD4+ T cells was sequenced. One entry per CDR3 protein, called by TCRdb with MiXCR from the PCR reads. Of 20,000 to 25,000 distinct CDR3 sequences listed, about 56% are singletons. The treatment: 10-day PBMC culture with coronavirus spike peptide pools or control peptides (ViraFEST assay). A note on this clonotype: Its antigen remains unknown.

Germline lookup yields CDR1 SGHTA and CDR2 FQGTGA. This CDR3 spans 13 amino acids. Trimming removed 3 bases at V and 3 bases at J, with 6 bases between. Sequenced sample: CD4+ T cells from blood, cultured in vitro. The sequence derives from a human donor who had recovered from COVID-19. The rearrangement links TRBV7-3 to TRBJ1-5, with D uncertain. The CDR3 nucleotides read TGTGCCAGCAGCTTCGGGGTCAATCAGCCCCAGCATTTT. This gives the protein CASSFGVNQPQHF.